These 24 T cell receptor beta chains originate from one sample sequenced in a study of blood T cell repertoires in COVID-19. Profiled with immunoSEQ multiplex PCR; TCRdb holds only in-frame clones, not every one. The data show about 63,000 clones, with 83% seen just once and roughly 6.8% held by the top ten. The sample consisted of peripheral blood. The receptors come from a human donor in a cohort sampled during active COVID-19.

This clone was counted a few times. The chain couples TRBV6-2 or TRBV6-3 to TRBJ1-2, with D possibly being TRBD1 (5 bases). V was shortened by 0 bases and J by 8 bases, with 7 bases between the two germline ends. Per germline, CDR1 MNHEY and CDR2 SVGEGT. This CDR3 region has 12 residues. The CDR3 sequence is CASSYSGAGYTF. CDR3 bases: TGTGCCAGCAGTTACTCAGGGGCCGGCTACACCTTC.

The CDR3 DNA sequence: TGCGCCAGCAGCCAAGGTCGTGGGGGCCAGCAAGAGACCCAGTACTTC. It yields the protein CASSQGRGGQQETQYF. This chain uses TRBV4-1 with TRBJ2-5, with D possibly being TRBD1 (6 bases). Trimming stripped 1 base from V and 2 bases from J, with 14 bases between. There are 16 residues in the CDR3. The germline gives CDR1 MGHRA, CDR2 YSYEKL.

The chain couples TRBV11-2 to TRBJ2-1; 7 positions agree with TRBD1. The CDR3 spans 13 residues. The junction had 3 bases not matched to a gene; V was cut back by 5 bases and J by 5 bases. Germline V gene sequence: CDR1 SGHAT, CDR2 FQNNGV. As DNA, the CDR3 is TGTGCCAGCAGCCTTGACAGGGACAATGAGCAGTTCTTC. Residues: CASSLDRDNEQFF.

The chain uses TRBV11-1 and TRBJ2-3, with D possibly matching TRBD1 (7 bases). There are 16 residues in the CDR3. CDR1 is SGHAT and CDR2 is FQDESV in the germline V gene (reference sequence). Trimming left V 5 bases short and J 2 bases short, with 17 bases between. The CDR3 region is CASSHRTGGDTDTQYF. CDR3 sequence (DNA): TGTGCCAGCAGCCACCGGACAGGAGGGGACACAGATACGCAGTATTTT. Based on the CDR3 plus reference TRBV11-1 and TRBJ2-3, the full variable domain is EAEVAQSPRYKITEKSQAVAFWCDPISGHATLYWYRQILGQGPELLVQFQDESVVDDSQLPKDRFSAERLKGVDSTLKIQPAELGDSAMYLCASSHRTGGDTDTQYFGPGTRLTVL.

The chain is built from TRBV19 and TRBJ2-1; 8 bases line up with TRBD2. The length of the CDR3 is 15 residues. V shed 2 bases and J 5 bases; nucleotides not matched to a gene: 5. Germline CDR1 LNHDA, CDR2 SQIVND (reference sequence). CDR3 sequence (DNA): TGTGCCAGTAGTATAAAGCGGGAGAGAAACAATGAGCAGTTCTTC. Translation: CASSIKRERNNEQFF.

The chain couples TRBV7-2 to TRBJ2-3; 11 nucleotides line up with TRBD2. CDR3 length: 17 residues. The V and J ends lost 3 bases and 7 bases, in that order; junction bases with no gene match: 12. The V gene's germline CDR1 is SGHTA and CDR2 FQGNSA. CDR3 DNA sequence: TGTGCCAGCAGCTTTGGGGTAGCGGGGGGGCCGGGAAATACGCAGTATTTT. Translated, it gives CASSFGVAGGPGNTQYF.

This chain joins TRBV2 and TRBJ1-4, with TRBD1 matching over 7 bases. With 4 bases clipped from V and 10 bases from J, the junction kept 12 bases outside the gene matches. Germline CDR1 is SNHLY and CDR2 is FYNNEI. CDR3 size: 15 residues. CDR3 DNA: TGTGCCAGCAGTGTAGAATCAGACAGGGTCCGAAAACTGTTTTTT. It encodes CASSVESDRVRKLFF.

This chain's CDR3 is CASSPYPSYEQYF. CDR3 coding DNA: TGTGCCAGCAGCCCCTACCCCTCCTACGAGCAGTACTTC. The chain employs TRBV13 and TRBJ2-7, with D hard to call. The germline V gene has CDR1 PRHDT and CDR2 FYEKMQ (reference sequence). The CDR3 contains 13 residues. Trimming pared 5 bases from V and 0 bases from J, leaving 8 bases between.

The CDR3 loop reads CASSPPEQREKLFF. In DNA, the CDR3 is TGTGCCAGCTCACCACCGGAGCAGCGTGAAAAACTGTTTTTT. The gene calls are TRBV18 and TRBJ1-4; D not certain. This CDR3 is 14 amino acids long. V dropped 0 bases and J dropped 7 bases, with 9 bases sitting between them. The germline gives CDR1 KGHSH, CDR2 LQKENI.

The chain joins TRBV19 to TRBJ1-1, with D maybe TRBD1 (5 bases). The germline V and J ends were trimmed by 2 bases and 8 bases, with 15 bases remaining between them. CDR1 is LNHDA, CDR2 SQIVND, per germline (reference sequence). The CDR3 is 14 residues long. The CDR3 sequence: CASSIIDRDSEAFF. The CDR3 DNA reads as TGTGCCAGTAGTATAATTGATAGAGACAGCGAAGCTTTCTTT.

This rearrangement joins TRBV19 to TRBJ2-7; 8 nucleotides agree with TRBD1. The CDR3 covers 17 residues. Germline CDR1 is LNHDA and CDR2 is SQIVND (reference sequence). With 0 bases clipped from V and 0 bases from J, the junction kept 7 bases outside the gene matches. The CDR3 loop reads CASSIDLRTGSSYEQYF. The CDR3 region has the DNA TGTGCCAGTAGTATAGATCTCAGGACAGGGAGCTCCTACGAGCAGTACTTC.

The rearrangement uses TRBV10-1 and TRBJ1-1; D uncertain. This CDR3 region has 12 residues. V dropped 6 bases and J dropped 6 bases, with 11 bases sitting between them. Looked up from germline, CDR1 is WNHNN and CDR2 is SYGVQD (reference sequence). The CDR3 sequence: CASSPSEAEAFF. CDR3 nucleotides: TGCGCCAGCAGCCCATCGGAGGCTGAAGCTTTCTTT.

This rearrangement joins TRBV29-1 to TRBJ1-1; TRBD1 agrees at 9 bases. The V segment lost 4 bases and the J segment 5 bases; nucleotides outside the gene matches: 8. The CDR3 runs 14 residues. The V gene's germline CDR1 is SQVTM and CDR2 ANQGSEA. The CDR3 DNA reads as TGCAGCGTTGCCTACAGGGGGCGCGAAACTGAAGCTTTCTTT. It yields the protein CSVAYRGRETEAFF.

The chain is built from TRBV24-1 and TRBJ2-7; TRBD2 matches at 9 bases. CDR1 is KGHDR and CDR2 is SFDVKD in the germline V gene. CDR3 length: 14 amino acids. J gave up 6 bases and V 5 bases, and 7 bases lay outside the gene matches. CDR3 bases: TGTGCCACCAGTGCCGCGGGGGGGGCGGGCGAGCAGTACTTC. Protein: CATSAAGGAGEQYF.

The chain is built from TRBV7-3 and TRBJ2-4; a weak D match, TRBD1 (5 bases). The germline CDR1 and CDR2 sequences are SGHTA and FQGTGA. V was trimmed by 2 bases and J by 6 bases, leaving 14 bases between them. The CDR3 length is 15 residues. The CDR3 DNA sequence: TGTGCCAGCAGCTTACTGCAGGGTTCGGGAAACATTCAGTACTTC. As protein: CASSLLQGSGNIQYF.

This clone was observed once. This chain uses TRBV27 with TRBJ2-2, with TRBD2 matching 7 bases. CDR3 length: 15 residues. CDR1 MNHEY and CDR2 SMNVEV come from the germline V gene (reference sequence). V dropped 0 bases and J dropped 4; count of bases not matched to a gene: 2. In DNA, the CDR3 is TGTGCCAGCAGTTTATCGGGAGGGCCCACCGGGGAGCTGTTTTTT. This encodes CASSLSGGPTGELFF.

The chain couples TRBV10-3 to TRBJ1-2, with D hard to call. Trimming cost V 4 bases and J 8 bases, with 14 bases left between them. The CDR3 loop spans 13 amino acids. Germline V gene data show CDR1 as ENHRY and CDR2 as SYGVKD. The CDR3 bases are TGTGCCATCAGTGGTGTACTAGTGGACGGCTACACCTTC. It encodes CAISGVLVDGYTF.

This chain uses TRBV6-4 with TRBJ2-3, with D hard to call. The V gene's germline CDR1 is MRHNA and CDR2 SNTAGT. The CDR3 consists of 11 residues. Deletions cut 10 bases from V and 9 bases from J, with 14 bases between. In DNA form, the CDR3 reads TGTGCCAACCACTGTGTCGGGACGCAGTATTTT. Amino acids: CANHCVGTQYF.

This sequence joins TRBV2 and TRBJ2-5; 12 bases match TRBD2. CDR3 length equals 18 residues. Losses at the gene ends were 8 bases for V and 0 bases for J; bases not matched to a gene: 13. Germline CDR1 reads SNHLY; CDR2 reads FYNNEI. The CDR3 spells CASLSGTGTSGYQETQYF. The CDR3 DNA follows: TGTGCCAGCCTTTCCGGGACAGGGACTAGCGGGTACCAAGAGACCCAGTACTTC.

In DNA, the CDR3 is TGCAGCATAAATTCCAGGGCGGGCACAGATACGCAGTATTTT. This codes for CSINSRAGTDTQYF. The rearrangement uses TRBV29-1 and TRBJ2-3; maybe TRBD1 (5 bases). Germline CDR1 reads SQVTM; CDR2 reads ANQGSEA. The CDR3 spans 14 residues. V dropped 8 bases and J dropped 1 base, with 16 bases sitting between them.

The CDR3 DNA reads as TGTGCCAGCTCAGCAGCTAACTATGGCTACACCTTC. Protein: CASSAANYGYTF. J is TRBJ1-2 and V is TRBV18; D is unresolved. Germline V lookup: CDR1 KGHSH, CDR2 LQKENI. Trimming left V 5 bases short and J 0 bases short, with 4 bases between. The CDR3 has 12 amino acids.

The chain joins TRBV19 to TRBJ2-2; 7 bases are a match to TRBD2. With V trimmed by 6 bases and J by 6 bases, 13 bases remained unmatched. The CDR3 spans 16 residues. The germline gives CDR1 LNHDA, CDR2 SQIVND (reference sequence). The DNA for the CDR3 is TGTGCCAGTAGCCCGTCGGGCGTGGGAGGGCCCGGGGAGCTGTTTTTT. Translation: CASSPSGVGGPGELFF.

The chain joins TRBV18 to TRBJ1-2; no reliable D call. CDR3 length equals 14 residues. From germline, CDR1 is KGHSH and CDR2 LQKENI. The V and J ends lost 0 bases and 8 bases respectively, with 13 bases between them. In nucleotides, the CDR3 is TGTGCCAGCTCACCACCGGTGGAGGCGGGAGGCTACACCTTC. Its protein is CASSPPVEAGGYTF.

The genes are TRBV15 and TRBJ1-2; the D is unclear. Trimming pared 0 bases from V and 2 bases from J, leaving 10 bases between. Germline V gene lookup returns CDR1 LNHNV and CDR2 YYDKDF (reference sequence). CDR3 length: 15 amino acids. CDR3 sequence (DNA): TGTGCCACCAGCAGAGAGGCGGGATCCAACTATGGCTACACCTTC. This codes for CATSREAGSNYGYTF.